The 22 T cell receptor beta chains listed next were all sequenced from one sample in a study of a mutant IDH1 vaccine in newly diagnosed glioma. Indicated time point: week 35, safety follow-up. Every vaccine dose comprised 300 ug of mutant IDH1 20-mer peptide plus topical imiquimod. No antigen has been assigned to these receptors. TCRdb's copy holds only in-frame clones and misses some; the assay was immunoSEQ multiplex PCR. The repertoire includes about 32,000 clones, approximately 77% of them detected once, and approximately 15% sits in the top ten. Here the sequenced sample was PBMCs, taken from a glioma patient whose treatment included an IDH1 peptide vaccine. These receptors were taken from a man aged 25-40 years with glioma.

The chain is built from TRBV29-1 and TRBJ2-1; D unresolved. The germline gives CDR1 SQVTM, CDR2 ANQGSEA. Trimming took 5 bases from V and 0 from J, leaving 11 bases between them. CDR3 length: 14 amino acids. The CDR3 sequence: CSVNPGSSYNEQFF. As DNA, the CDR3 is TGCAGCGTTAACCCGGGTTCCTCCTACAATGAGCAGTTCTTC.

J is TRBJ2-5 and V is TRBV6-1, with a tentative D call TRBD2 (5 bases). The J call may be incorrect, as the DNA end agrees better with TRBJ2-7. Looked up from germline, CDR1 is MNHNS and CDR2 is SASEGT. The CDR3 is 13 amino acids. This CDR3 is CASEAEVSYEQYF. The CDR3 DNA reads as TGTGCCAGCGAGGCGGAGGTCTCCTACGAGCAGTACTTC.

J is TRBJ2-2 and V is TRBV30; 8 bases fit TRBD2. The CDR3 sequence is 15 residues long. In germline, CDR1 is GTSNPN, CDR2 SVGIG (reference sequence). V gave up 5 bases and J gave up 4 bases; unmatched junction bases: 9. CDR3 nucleotides: TGTGCCTGGTCCCCGGGACTAGTGAGCACCGGGGAGCTGTTTTTT. It encodes CAWSPGLVSTGELFF.

V gene TRBV7-2 combines with J gene TRBJ2-7; D possibly corresponds to TRBD1 (7 bases). The germline gives CDR1 SGHTA, CDR2 FQGNSA. The V gene lost 1 base and the J gene lost 4 bases, with 17 bases spanning the gap. This CDR3 region has 16 residues. This chain's CDR3 is CASSLGGAGTAYEQYF. For the CDR3, the DNA is TGTGCCAGCAGCTTAGGAGGTGCGGGGACAGCTTACGAGCAGTACTTC.

This clone has more than one count but fewer than ten. This rearrangement joins TRBV5-4 to TRBJ1-1; weak D call: TRBD1 (5 bases). With 3 bases removed from V and 1 base from J, the gap between germline ends came to 13 bases. CDR1 is SGHNT and CDR2 is YYREEE in the germline V gene (reference sequence). This CDR3 is built from 15 residues. CDR3 coding DNA: TGTGCCAGCAGCTCCCGACAGCGTTCGAACACTGAAGCTTTCTTT. Its protein is CASSSRQRSNTEAFF.

This clone was seen once. V and J are TRBV15 and TRBJ2-3; 9 bases align to TRBD1. Germline V gene data show CDR1 as LNHNV and CDR2 as YYDKDF (reference sequence). The CDR3 length is 14 residues. Trimming cost V 3 bases and J 4 bases; bases outside gene matches: 2. The CDR3 coding sequence is TGTGCCACCAGCAGTAGACAGGGGGCAGATACGCAGTATTTT. Protein: CATSSRQGADTQYF. The variable domain in full, completed from reference TRBV15 and TRBJ2-3, reads DAMVIQNPRYQVTQFGKPVTLSCSQTLNHNVMYWYQQKSSQAPKLLFHYYDKDFNNEADTPDNFQSRRPNTSFCFLDIRSPGLGDTAMYLCATSSRQGADTQYFGPGTRLTVL.

This clone has just one count. The V call is TRBV4-1, the J call TRBJ1-2, with D possibly matching TRBD1 (5 bases). With 0 bases removed from V and 4 bases from J, the gap between germline ends came to 9 bases. The CDR3 length is 14 residues. In germline, CDR1 is MGHRA, CDR2 YSYEKL. CDR3 sequence: CASSQDSGGYGYTF. CDR3 DNA: TGCGCCAGCAGCCAAGATTCGGGGGGCTATGGCTACACCTTC.

This clone was seen a single time. The rearrangement joins TRBV5-1 to TRBJ2-1, with D unclear. This CDR3 contains 11 residues. In germline, CDR1 is SGHRS, CDR2 YFSETQ. V lost 6 bases to trimming and J lost 9 bases, with 10 bases between them. The CDR3 loop reads CASKSPVEQFF. Written as DNA, the CDR3 is TGCGCCAGCAAGTCCCCAGTTGAGCAGTTCTTC.

This clone was counted between two and nine times. This chain links TRBV5-1 with TRBJ1-1, with D hard to call. V lost 0 bases and J lost 0, with 3 bases in between. Germline V gives CDR1 SGHRS, CDR2 YFSETQ. CDR3 length equals 13 residues. The CDR3: CASSLALNTEAFF. The CDR3 coding sequence is TGCGCCAGCAGCTTGGCCCTGAACACTGAAGCTTTCTTT.

The rearrangement joins TRBV6-1 to TRBJ1-5; possibly TRBD1 for D (5 bases). CDR3 length: 15 amino acids. Germline V gene lookup returns CDR1 MNHNS and CDR2 SASEGT. Deletions cut 5 bases from V and 3 bases from J, with 14 bases between. CDR3 region: CASSNVRGDNQPQHF. The DNA for the CDR3 is TGTGCCAGCAGTAATGTAAGGGGAGACAATCAGCCCCAGCATTTT.

The chain has TRBV27 and TRBJ2-1, with D perhaps matching TRBD1 or TRBD2 (5 bases each). The germline V gene has CDR1 MNHEY and CDR2 SMNVEV (reference sequence). The CDR3 runs to 15 residues. Trimming shortened V by 5 bases and J by 10 bases, and 21 bases separated the two germline ends. CDR3 nucleotide sequence: TGTGCCAGCAGTCATCGCGGGCCTCCAGGGCGGGAGCAGTTCTTC. Translation: CASSHRGPPGREQFF.

The J gene is TRBJ2-4, the V gene TRBV27, with D perhaps matching TRBD1 or TRBD2 (5 bases each). The CDR3 consists of 13 residues. V gave up 2 bases and J gave up 6 bases, with 8 bases separating them. Looked up from germline, CDR1 is MNHEY and CDR2 is SMNVEV (reference sequence). In nucleotides, the CDR3 is TGTGCCAGCAGTTTACTCGGGGCAAACATTCAGTACTTC. It is translated as CASSLLGANIQYF.

This chain connects TRBV25-1 to TRBJ1-2; no firm D call. The CDR3 is made up of 13 amino acids. Germline V CDR1 and CDR2: MGHDK, SYGVNS. V was shortened by 6 bases and J by 4 bases, with 12 bases between the two germline ends. CDR3 DNA: TGTGCCAGCAGACCGGAGGGAGGCTATGGCTACACCTTC. Translated, it gives CASRPEGGYGYTF.

The rearrangement links TRBV5-1 to TRBJ1-1; possible D gene TRBD1, 6 bases. Germline CDR1 SGHRS, CDR2 YFSETQ. V was pared by 3 bases and J by 1 base, with 10 bases between. This CDR3 has 14 amino acids. CDR3 nucleotides: TGCGCCAGCAGCTGGGGGGCGGCGAACACTGAAGCTTTCTTT. Translating gives CASSWGAANTEAFF.

CDR3 region: CSAARDFGYTF. The CDR3 nucleotides are TGCAGTGCGGCCAGGGATTTTGGCTACACCTTC. The chain is built from TRBV20-1 and TRBJ1-2; D is possibly TRBD1 (5 bases). The CDR3 covers 11 residues. V lost 6 bases to trimming and J lost 7 bases, with 12 bases between them. CDR1 is DFQATT, CDR2 SNEGSKA, per germline (reference sequence).

The chain joins TRBV18 to TRBJ2-1; D unresolved. The CDR3 runs 15 residues. Germline V CDR1 and CDR2: KGHSH, LQKENI. The V end lost 2 bases, the J end lost 3 bases, and 11 bases lay between the germline ends. CDR3 region: CASSPNPSVYNEQFF. In nucleotides, the CDR3 is TGTGCCAGCTCACCAAACCCCTCGGTCTACAATGAGCAGTTCTTC.

The gene calls are TRBV7-6 and TRBJ2-1; TRBD2 aligns across 8 bases. CDR1 SGHVS and CDR2 FNYEAQ come from the germline V gene. Trimming at V came to 5 bases and at J to 0 bases, leaving 9 bases not matched to a gene. The CDR3 loop spans 17 amino acids. The CDR3: CASSPSGGEVSYNEQFF. DNA for the CDR3: TGTGCCAGCAGCCCAAGCGGGGGCGAAGTCTCCTACAATGAGCAGTTCTTC.

This clone came up once. CDR3 sequence (DNA): TGTGCCAGCAGTTATATAGCGGGAGGTGGCTACGAGCAGTACTTC. Translating gives CASSYIAGGGYEQYF. The chain combines TRBV25-1 with TRBJ2-7; TRBD2 aligns across 10 bases. V lost 5 bases, J lost 3 bases, and 7 bases stayed unmatched. This CDR3 region has 15 residues. CDR1 is MGHDK and CDR2 is SYGVNS in the germline V gene.

The CDR3 is CASNGLNTEAFF. CDR3 DNA sequence: TGTGCCAGTAACGGGCTTAACACTGAAGCTTTCTTT. The rearrangement joins TRBV19 to TRBJ1-1, with unresolved D. From germline, CDR1 is LNHDA and CDR2 SQIVND (reference sequence). V lost 7 bases and J lost 2, with 8 bases in between. The CDR3 totals 12 residues. Using reference TRBV19 and TRBJ1-1 for the parts outside the CDR3, the full variable domain is DGGITQSPKYLFRKEGQNVTLSCEQNLNHDAMYWYRQDPGQGLRLIYYSQIVNDFQKGDIAEGYSVSREKKESFPLTVTSAQKNPTAFYLCASNGLNTEAFFGQGTRLTVV.

The V and J genes are TRBV5-8 and TRBJ1-5; weak D call: TRBD1 (5 bases). The CDR3 totals 15 residues. V was pared by 4 bases and J by 0 bases, with 11 bases between. Germline V gene data show CDR1 as SGHTS and CDR2 as YDEGEE. CDR3 residues: CASSPGLYSNQPQHF. In DNA form, the CDR3 reads TGTGCCAGCAGCCCGGGACTGTATAGCAATCAGCCCCAGCATTTT.

This chain joins TRBV23-1 and TRBJ1-4; possibly TRBD1 for D (6 bases). TRBV23-1 falls under the ORF class, with uncertain function. The CDR3 spans 15 residues. Trimming stripped 2 bases from V and 7 bases from J, with 14 bases between. The CDR3 region is CASSQIPKGGEKLFF. For the CDR3, the DNA is TGCGCCAGCAGTCAAATTCCCAAAGGGGGTGAAAAACTGTTTTTT.

V is TRBV5-1 and J is TRBJ2-2, with unresolved D. The CDR3 length is 15 residues. Germline V gene sequence: CDR1 SGHRS, CDR2 YFSETQ. V was cut by 0 bases and J by 0 bases, with 6 bases left in between. The CDR3 DNA reads TGCGCCAGCAGCTTGGGAGCGTCGAACACCGGGGAGCTGTTTTTT. Protein: CASSLGASNTGELFF.